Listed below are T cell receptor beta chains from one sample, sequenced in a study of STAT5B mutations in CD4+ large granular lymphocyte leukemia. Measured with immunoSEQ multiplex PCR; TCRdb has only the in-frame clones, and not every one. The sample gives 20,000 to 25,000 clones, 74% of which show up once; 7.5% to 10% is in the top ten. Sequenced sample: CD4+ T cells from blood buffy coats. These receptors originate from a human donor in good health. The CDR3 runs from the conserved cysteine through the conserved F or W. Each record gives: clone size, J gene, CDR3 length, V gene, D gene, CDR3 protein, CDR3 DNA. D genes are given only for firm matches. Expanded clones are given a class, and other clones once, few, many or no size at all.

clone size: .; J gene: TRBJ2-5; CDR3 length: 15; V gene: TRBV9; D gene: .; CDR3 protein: CASSVDRGIGETQYF; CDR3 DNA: TGTGCCAGCAGCGTAGACCGGGGAATAGGAGAGACCCAGTACTTC
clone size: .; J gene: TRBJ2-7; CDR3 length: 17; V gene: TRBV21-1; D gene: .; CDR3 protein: CASSQKGRSPLSYEQYF; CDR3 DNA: TGTGCCAGCAGCCAAAAGGGCAGAAGCCCGCTCTCCTACGAGCAGTACTTC
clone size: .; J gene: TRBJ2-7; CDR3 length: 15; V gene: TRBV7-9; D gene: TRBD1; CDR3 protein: CASSLGGQGFYEQYF; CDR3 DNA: TGTGCCAGCAGCTTAGGTGGACAGGGTTTCTACGAGCAGTACTTC
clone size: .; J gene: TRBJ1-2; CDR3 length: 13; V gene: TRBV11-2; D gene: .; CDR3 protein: CASSPGGSLGYTF; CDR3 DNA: TGTGCCAGCAGCCCTGGGGGGAGCCTCGGCTACACCTTC
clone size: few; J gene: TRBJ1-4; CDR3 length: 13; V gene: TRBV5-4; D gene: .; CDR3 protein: CASSPDADEKLFF; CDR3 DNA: TGTGCCAGCAGCCCTGACGCGGATGAAAAACTGTTTTTT
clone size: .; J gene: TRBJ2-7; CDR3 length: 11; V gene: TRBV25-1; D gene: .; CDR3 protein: CASGTGYEQYF; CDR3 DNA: TGTGCCAGCGGAACTGGCTACGAGCAGTACTTC
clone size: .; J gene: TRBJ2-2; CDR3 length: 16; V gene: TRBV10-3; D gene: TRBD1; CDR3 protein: CATEGQGQENTGELFF; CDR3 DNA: TGTGCCACCGAAGGTCAGGGACAGGAGAACACCGGGGAGCTGTTTTTT
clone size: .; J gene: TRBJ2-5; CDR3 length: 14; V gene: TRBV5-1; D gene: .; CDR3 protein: CASSLDPGVETQYF; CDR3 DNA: TGCGCCAGCAGCTTGGACCCGGGTGTGGAGACCCAGTACTTC
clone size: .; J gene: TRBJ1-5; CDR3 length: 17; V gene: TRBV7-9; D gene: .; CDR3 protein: CASSLGEGRTRNQPQHF; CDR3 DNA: TGTGCCAGCAGCTTAGGTGAGGGGAGGACACGCAATCAGCCCCAGCATTTT
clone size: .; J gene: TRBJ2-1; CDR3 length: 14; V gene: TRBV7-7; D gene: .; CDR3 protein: CASSADTSYNEQFF; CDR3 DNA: TGTGCCAGCAGCGCTGACACCTCCTACAATGAGCAGTTCTTC
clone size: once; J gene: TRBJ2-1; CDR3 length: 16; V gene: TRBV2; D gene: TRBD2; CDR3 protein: CASSPKSGGAYNEQFF; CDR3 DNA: TGTGCCAGCAGTCCAAAGAGCGGGGGGGCCTACAATGAGCAGTTCTTC
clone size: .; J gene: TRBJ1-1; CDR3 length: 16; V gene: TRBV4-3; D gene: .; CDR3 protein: CASSQVNEGVNTEAFF; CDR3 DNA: TGCGCCAGCAGCCAAGTTAATGAGGGCGTGAACACTGAAGCTTTCTTT
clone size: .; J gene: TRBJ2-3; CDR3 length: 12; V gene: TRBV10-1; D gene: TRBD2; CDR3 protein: CASVRTSNTQYF; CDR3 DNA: TGCGCCAGCGTCCGGACTAGCAATACGCAGTATTTT
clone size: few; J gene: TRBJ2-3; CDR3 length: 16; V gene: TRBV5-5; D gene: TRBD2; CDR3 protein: CASSQAAGARTDTQYF; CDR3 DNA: TGTGCCAGCAGCCAAGCAGCGGGAGCCCGCACAGATACGCAGTATTTT
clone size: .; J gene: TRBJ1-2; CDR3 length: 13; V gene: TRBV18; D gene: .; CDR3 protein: CASSLGTNYGYTF; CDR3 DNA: TGTGCCAGCTCCTTGGGAACCAACTATGGCTACACCTTC
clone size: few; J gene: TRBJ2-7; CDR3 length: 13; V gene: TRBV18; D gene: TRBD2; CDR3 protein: CATGTSGYYEQYF; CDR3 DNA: TGTGCCACCGGGACTAGCGGCTACTACGAGCAGTACTTC
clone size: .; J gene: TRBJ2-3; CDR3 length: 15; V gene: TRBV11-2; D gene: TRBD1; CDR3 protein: CASSPRQGSTDTQYF; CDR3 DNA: TGTGCCAGCAGCCCACGACAGGGGAGCACAGATACGCAGTATTTT